This T cell receptor beta chain was identified in a study of molecular identifiers for immune sequencing clone quantification. On the study more broadly: Five aliquots were made in replicates from the RNA of around 18,000 or 91,000 naive CD8 cells, and four were sequenced.

Study-wide findings and caveats: The study found clones above 20 RNA copies held over 98% of effector molecules and under 1% in naive cells.

Details on this clonotype: Its antigen is as yet unknown.

The ends lost 3 bases at V and 3 bases at J; junction bases unmatched: 8. Germline CDR1 is DFQATT and CDR2 is SNEGSKA (reference sequence). The CDR3 is made up of 16 amino acids. TCRdb re-called the PCR reads through MiXCR, storing one row per CDR3 protein. The table has roughly 300,000 distinct CDR3 sequences, roughly a quarter seen once. J is TRBJ2-6 and V is TRBV20-1; 7 nucleotides agree with TRBD2. The receptor was isolated from a human donor in good health. Some libraries in this study had Jurkat cell RNA spiked in. Sequenced input: naive CD8+ T cells from blood, with Jurkat cell RNA spiked in. The sample's subset: FACS-sorted CD8+CD4-CCR7+CD45RA+ naive T cells. This CDR3 reads CSASPRGEVGANVLTF. CDR3 sequence (DNA): TGCAGTGCTAGCCCCCGGGGGGAGGTTGGGGCCAACGTCCTGACTTTC.